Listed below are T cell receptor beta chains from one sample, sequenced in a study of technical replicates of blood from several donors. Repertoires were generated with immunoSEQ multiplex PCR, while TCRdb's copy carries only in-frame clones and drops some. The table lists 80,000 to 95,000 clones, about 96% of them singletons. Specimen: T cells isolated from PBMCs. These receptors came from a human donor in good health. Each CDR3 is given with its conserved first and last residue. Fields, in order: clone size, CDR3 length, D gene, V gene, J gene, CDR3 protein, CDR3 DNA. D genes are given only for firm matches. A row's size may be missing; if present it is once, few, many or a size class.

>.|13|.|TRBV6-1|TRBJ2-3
CASKRENTDTQYF
TGTGCCAGCAAAAGGGAGAACACAGATACGCAGTATTTT
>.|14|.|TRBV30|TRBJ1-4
CAWSEGLTWEKLFF
TGTGCCTGGAGCGAAGGACTAACGTGGGAAAAACTGTTTTTT
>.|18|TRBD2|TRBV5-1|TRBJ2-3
CASRSGRERAPSTDTQYF
TGCGCCAGCAGGAGTGGGCGGGAGAGAGCTCCTAGCACAGATACGCAGTATTTT
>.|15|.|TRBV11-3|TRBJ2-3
CASSQRFSSTDTQYF
TGTGCCAGCAGCCAGCGGTTTTCTAGCACAGATACGCAGTATTTT
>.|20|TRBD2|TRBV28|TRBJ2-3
CASSPFSGRAFNLYTDTQYF
TGTGCCAGCAGCCCGTTCAGCGGGAGGGCCTTCAACCTTTACACAGATACGCAGTATTTT
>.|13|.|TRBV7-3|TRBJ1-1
CASSFTEGAEAFF
TGTGCCAGCAGCTTTACCGAGGGGGCTGAAGCTTTCTTT
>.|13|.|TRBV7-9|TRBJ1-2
CASSLSGYYGYTF
TGTGCCAGCAGCTTATCAGGGTACTATGGCTACACCTTC
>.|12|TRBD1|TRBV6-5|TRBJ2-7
CASSAGGGEQYF
TGTGCCAGCAGCGCAGGGGGCGGCGAGCAGTACTTC
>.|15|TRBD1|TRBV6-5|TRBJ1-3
CASRQDRENGNTIYF
TGTGCCAGCAGGCAGGACAGGGAGAACGGAAACACCATATATTTT
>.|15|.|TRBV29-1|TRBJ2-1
CSVEGGEQDYNEQFF
TGCAGCGTTGAAGGGGGGGAGCAGGATTACAATGAGCAGTTCTTC
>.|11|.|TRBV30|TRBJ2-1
CAWSASDDKFF
TGTGCCTGGAGTGCTAGCGACGACAAGTTCTTC
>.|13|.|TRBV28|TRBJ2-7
CASSFQASYEQYF
TGTGCCAGCAGTTTCCAGGCTTCCTACGAGCAGTACTTC
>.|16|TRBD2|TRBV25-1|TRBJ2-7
CASSEMWSGTPYEQYF
TGTGCCAGCAGTGAAATGTGGAGCGGGACTCCTTACGAGCAGTACTTC
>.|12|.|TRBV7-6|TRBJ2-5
CASSLAAETQYF
TGTGCCAGCAGCTTAGCGGCCGAGACCCAGTACTTC
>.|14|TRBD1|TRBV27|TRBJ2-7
CASSLDRLLYEQYF
TGTGCCAGCAGTTTGGACAGGCTCCTCTACGAGCAGTACTTC
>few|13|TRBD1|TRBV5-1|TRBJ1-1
CASRQGAKTEAFF
TGCGCCAGCAGGCAGGGGGCTAAGACTGAAGCTTTCTTT
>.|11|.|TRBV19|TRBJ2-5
CASSTSETQYF
TGTGCCAGTAGTACCAGTGAGACCCAGTACTTC
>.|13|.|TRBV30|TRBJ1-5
CAWSPGRVEPQHF
TGTGCCTGGAGTCCGGGAAGGGTTGAGCCCCAGCATTTT
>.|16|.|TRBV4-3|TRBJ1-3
CASSQAGSSSGNTIYF
TGCGCCAGCAGCCAGGCAGGGTCCTCCTCTGGAAACACCATATATTTT
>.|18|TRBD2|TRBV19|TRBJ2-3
CASSIDPPIAGARDTQYF
TGTGCCAGTAGTATAGACCCCCCTATAGCGGGAGCGAGAGATACGCAGTATTTT
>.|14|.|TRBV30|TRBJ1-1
CAWSEQGLNTEAFF
TGTGCCTGGAGTGAACAGGGATTGAACACTGAAGCTTTCTTT
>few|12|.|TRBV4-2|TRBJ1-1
CASSQGQPEAFF
TGTGCCAGCAGCCAAGGACAGCCTGAAGCTTTCTTT
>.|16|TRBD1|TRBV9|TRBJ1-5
CASSVGGTGVNQPQHF
TGTGCCAGCAGCGTAGGCGGGACAGGGGTCAATCAGCCCCAGCATTTT
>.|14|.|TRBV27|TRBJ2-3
CASSPGTAGDTQYF
TGTGCCAGCAGTCCGGGGACAGCGGGAGATACGCAGTATTTT
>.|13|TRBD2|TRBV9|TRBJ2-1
CASSPAGGNEQFF
TGTGCCAGCAGCCCGGCGGGGGGTAATGAGCAGTTCTTC
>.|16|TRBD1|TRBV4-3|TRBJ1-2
CASSQDDRELFYGYTF
TGCGCCAGCAGCCAAGATGACAGGGAGTTATTCTATGGCTACACCTTC
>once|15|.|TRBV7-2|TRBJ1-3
CASSLLALTGNTIYF
TGTGCCAGCAGCCTACTAGCCCTGACGGGAAACACCATATATTTT
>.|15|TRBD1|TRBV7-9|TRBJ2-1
CASSLGQVPYNEQFF
TGTGCCAGCAGCCTGGGACAGGTTCCTTACAATGAGCAGTTCTTC
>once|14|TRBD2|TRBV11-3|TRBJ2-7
CASSLGSSGNEQYF
TGTGCCAGCAGCTTAGGGTCTAGCGGGAACGAGCAGTACTTC
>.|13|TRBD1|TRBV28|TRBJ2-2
CASRRTGGGELFF
TGTGCCAGCAGACGGACAGGGGGCGGGGAGCTGTTTTTT
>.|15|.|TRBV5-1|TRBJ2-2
CASSLETRPTGELFF
TGCGCCAGCAGCTTGGAGACTAGGCCCACCGGGGAGCTGTTTTTT
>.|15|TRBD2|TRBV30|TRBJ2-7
CAWRIGSGSIYEQYF
TGTGCCTGGAGAATAGGTAGCGGGAGTATTTACGAGCAGTACTTC
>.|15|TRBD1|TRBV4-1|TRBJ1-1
CASSHPGQGNTEAFF
TGCGCCAGCAGCCACCCTGGACAGGGGAACACTGAAGCTTTCTTT
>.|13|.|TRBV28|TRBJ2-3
CASLLASTDTQYF
TGTGCCAGCTTGTTGGCTAGCACAGATACGCAGTATTTT
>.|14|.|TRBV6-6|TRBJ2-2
CASSSGLNTGELFF
TGTGCCAGCAGCTCGGGGTTGAACACCGGGGAGCTGTTTTTT
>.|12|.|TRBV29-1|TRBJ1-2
CSVSGSRYGYTF
TGCAGCGTTTCCGGTAGCCGGTATGGCTACACCTTC
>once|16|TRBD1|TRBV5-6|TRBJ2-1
CASSPPTGGPYNEQFF
TGTGCCAGCAGCCCACCGACAGGGGGGCCCTACAATGAGCAGTTCTTC
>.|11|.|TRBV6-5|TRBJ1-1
CASTRNTEAFF
TGTGCCAGCACCAGGAACACTGAAGCTTTCTTT
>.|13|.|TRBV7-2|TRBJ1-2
CASSLDRHYGYTF
TGTGCCAGCAGCTTAGACAGACACTATGGCTACACCTTC
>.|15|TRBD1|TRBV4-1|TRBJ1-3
CASSIYRGSGNTIYF
TGCGCCAGCAGTATCTACAGGGGCTCTGGAAACACCATATATTTT
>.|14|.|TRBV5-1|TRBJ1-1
CASSLRTANTEAFF
TGCGCCAGCAGCTTAAGGACAGCGAACACTGAAGCTTTCTTT
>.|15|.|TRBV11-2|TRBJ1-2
CASSLLGGGLYGYTF
TGTGCCAGCAGCTTACTAGGGGGGGGGCTATATGGCTACACCTTC
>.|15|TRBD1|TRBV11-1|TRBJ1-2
CASSPYSGTGDGYTF
TGTGCCAGCAGCCCTTACTCCGGGACAGGGGATGGCTACACCTTC
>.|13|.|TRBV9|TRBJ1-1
CASSLTDYTEAFF
TGTGCCAGCAGCCTTACAGATTACACTGAAGCTTTCTTT
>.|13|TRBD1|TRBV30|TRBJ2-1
CAWSVYPDREQFF
TGTGCCTGGAGTGTGTACCCGGACAGGGAGCAGTTCTTC
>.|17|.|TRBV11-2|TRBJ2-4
CASSLERTPTAKNIQYF
TGTGCCAGCAGCTTAGAGCGGACACCGACCGCCAAAAACATTCAGTACTTC
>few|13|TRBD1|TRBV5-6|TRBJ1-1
CASSGTGLTEAFF
TGTGCCAGCAGCGGGACAGGCCTCACTGAAGCTTTCTTT
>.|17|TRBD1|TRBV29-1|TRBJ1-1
CSVLDRAMPRMNTEAFF
TGCAGCGTGTTGGACAGGGCAATGCCAAGGATGAACACTGAAGCTTTCTTT
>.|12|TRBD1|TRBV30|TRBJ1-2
CAWVTGGLGYTF
TGTGCCTGGGTTACAGGGGGCCTTGGCTACACCTTC
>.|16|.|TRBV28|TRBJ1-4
CASSPLAALPGEKLFF
TGTGCCAGCAGTCCACTCGCGGCGTTACCGGGGGAAAAACTGTTTTTT
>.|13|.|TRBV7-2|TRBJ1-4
CASSWDLSEKLFF
TGTGCCAGCAGCTGGGACTTATCTGAAAAACTGTTTTTT
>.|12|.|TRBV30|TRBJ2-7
CAWSGGPYEQYF
TGTGCCTGGAGTGGGGGGCCCTACGAGCAGTACTTC
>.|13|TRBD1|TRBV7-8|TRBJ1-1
CASSSQLSGGAFF
TGTGCCAGCAGCTCCCAATTGTCAGGGGGAGCTTTCTTT
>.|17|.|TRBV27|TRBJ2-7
CASSLSITGTRSGEQYF
TGTGCCAGCAGTTTATCGATTACAGGGACAAGAAGTGGCGAGCAGTACTTC